A selection of T cell receptor beta chains follows, all from one sample in a study of blood T cell repertoires in COVID-19. This table comes from immunoSEQ multiplex PCR, and its TCRdb copy is limited to in-frame clones, with some not included. This sample has about 80,000 clones; about 72% occur once, and the top ten carry 15% to 20%. Sample: peripheral blood. The receptors shown here come from a man in his sixties or seventies with active or convalescent COVID-19. Each CDR3 is given with its conserved first and last residue. Each record gives: J gene, V gene, D gene, clone size, CDR3 protein, CDR3 DNA. A D gene is named only where the DNA matches it firmly. The size entry is marked missing in some rows and otherwise reads once, few, many or a size class.

j_gene: TRBJ2-1
v_gene: TRBV24-1
d_gene: .
abundance: .
CDR3aa: CATSVQPNNEQFF
CDR3nt: TGTGCCACCAGTGTACAGCCGAACAATGAGCAGTTCTTC

j_gene: TRBJ1-3
v_gene: TRBV6-5
d_gene: TRBD1
abundance: .
CDR3aa: CASRAGQGGNTIYF
CDR3nt: TGTGCCAGCAGGGCAGGACAGGGCGGTAACACCATATATTTT

j_gene: TRBJ2-7
v_gene: TRBV28
d_gene: TRBD1
abundance: .
CDR3aa: CASSPGQGPYEQYF
CDR3nt: TGTGCCAGCAGTCCGGGACAGGGTCCCTACGAGCAGTACTTC

j_gene: TRBJ2-7
v_gene: TRBV7-9
d_gene: .
abundance: few
CDR3aa: CASSLVGSSYEQYF
CDR3nt: TGTGCCAGCAGCTTAGTTGGTAGCTCCTACGAGCAGTACTTC

j_gene: TRBJ1-4
v_gene: TRBV2
d_gene: .
abundance: .
CDR3aa: CASIGFSASTNEKLFF
CDR3nt: TGTGCCAGCATTGGGTTTTCAGCGTCAACTAATGAAAAACTGTTTTTT

j_gene: TRBJ2-3
v_gene: TRBV7-2
d_gene: .
abundance: .
CDR3aa: CASSLGQGQANGDTQYF
CDR3nt: TGTGCCAGCAGCTTAGGTCAAGGACAAGCCAACGGAGATACGCAGTATTTT

j_gene: TRBJ2-2
v_gene: TRBV6-5
d_gene: .
abundance: .
CDR3aa: CASSYLGARDTGELFF
CDR3nt: TGTGCCAGCAGTTACTTGGGGGCGCGGGACACCGGGGAGCTGTTTTTT

j_gene: TRBJ1-5
v_gene: TRBV5-6
d_gene: TRBD1
abundance: .
CDR3aa: CASSLEGGVQPQHF
CDR3nt: TGTGCCAGCAGCTTGGAAGGGGGCGTTCAGCCCCAGCATTTT

j_gene: TRBJ2-3
v_gene: TRBV2
d_gene: TRBD2
abundance: once
CDR3aa: CASSARLAGGLDTQYF
CDR3nt: TGTGCCAGCAGTGCGCGGCTAGCGGGGGGGCTCGATACGCAGTATTTT

j_gene: TRBJ2-7
v_gene: TRBV11-3
d_gene: .
abundance: few
CDR3aa: CASSFFSGIYEQYF
CDR3nt: TGTGCCAGCAGCTTTTTTTCGGGAATCTACGAGCAGTACTTC

j_gene: TRBJ1-2
v_gene: TRBV6-6
d_gene: .
abundance: .
CDR3aa: CASSYSSGEGYTF
CDR3nt: TGTGCCAGCAGTTACTCTTCGGGGGAGGGCTACACCTTC

j_gene: TRBJ2-2
v_gene: TRBV6-4
d_gene: .
abundance: .
CDR3aa: CASRNSAQGGTGELFF
CDR3nt: TGTGCCAGCAGAAATTCTGCACAGGGAGGGACCGGGGAGCTGTTTTTT

j_gene: TRBJ1-3
v_gene: TRBV5-6
d_gene: .
abundance: .
CDR3aa: CASSGEGGNTIYF
CDR3nt: TGTGCCAGCAGCGGGGAGGGAGGAAACACCATATATTTT

j_gene: TRBJ1-1
v_gene: TRBV30
d_gene: .
abundance: .
CDR3aa: CAWSATGYTEAFF
CDR3nt: TGTGCCTGGAGTGCCACAGGGTACACTGAAGCTTTCTTT